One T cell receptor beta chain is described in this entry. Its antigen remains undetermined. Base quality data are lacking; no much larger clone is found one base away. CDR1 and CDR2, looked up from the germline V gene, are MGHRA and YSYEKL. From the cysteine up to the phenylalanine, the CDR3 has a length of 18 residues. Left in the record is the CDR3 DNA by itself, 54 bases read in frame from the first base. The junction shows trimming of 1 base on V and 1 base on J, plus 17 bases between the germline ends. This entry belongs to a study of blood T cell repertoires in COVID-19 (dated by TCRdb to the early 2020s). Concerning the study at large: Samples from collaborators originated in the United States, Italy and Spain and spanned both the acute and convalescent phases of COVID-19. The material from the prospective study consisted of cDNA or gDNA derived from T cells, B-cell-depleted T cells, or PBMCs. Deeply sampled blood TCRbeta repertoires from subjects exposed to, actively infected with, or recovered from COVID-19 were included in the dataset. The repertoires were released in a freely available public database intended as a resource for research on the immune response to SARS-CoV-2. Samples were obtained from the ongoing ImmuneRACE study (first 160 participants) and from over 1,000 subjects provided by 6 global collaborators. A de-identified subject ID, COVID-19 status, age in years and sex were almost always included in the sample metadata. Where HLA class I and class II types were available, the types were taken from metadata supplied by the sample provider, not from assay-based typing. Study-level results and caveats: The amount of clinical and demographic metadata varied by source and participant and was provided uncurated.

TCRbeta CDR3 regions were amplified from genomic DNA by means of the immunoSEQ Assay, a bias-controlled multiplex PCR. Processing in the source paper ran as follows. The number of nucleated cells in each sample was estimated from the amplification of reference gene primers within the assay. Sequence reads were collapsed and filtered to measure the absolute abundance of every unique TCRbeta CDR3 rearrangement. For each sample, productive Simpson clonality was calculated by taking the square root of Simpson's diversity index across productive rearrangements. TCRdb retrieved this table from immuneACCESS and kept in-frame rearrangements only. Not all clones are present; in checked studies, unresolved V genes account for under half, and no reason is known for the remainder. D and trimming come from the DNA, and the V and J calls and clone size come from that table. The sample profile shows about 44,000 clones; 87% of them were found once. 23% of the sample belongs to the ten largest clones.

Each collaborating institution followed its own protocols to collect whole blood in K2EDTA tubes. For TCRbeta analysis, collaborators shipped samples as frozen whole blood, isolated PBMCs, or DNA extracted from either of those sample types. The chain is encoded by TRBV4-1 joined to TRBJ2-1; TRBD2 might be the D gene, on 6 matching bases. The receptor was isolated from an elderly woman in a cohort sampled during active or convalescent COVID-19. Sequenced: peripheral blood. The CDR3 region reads CASSQVPGLFSSYNEQFF. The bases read TGCGCCAGCAGCCAAGTTCCGGGACTCTTCTCGTCCTACAATGAGCAGTTCTTC.